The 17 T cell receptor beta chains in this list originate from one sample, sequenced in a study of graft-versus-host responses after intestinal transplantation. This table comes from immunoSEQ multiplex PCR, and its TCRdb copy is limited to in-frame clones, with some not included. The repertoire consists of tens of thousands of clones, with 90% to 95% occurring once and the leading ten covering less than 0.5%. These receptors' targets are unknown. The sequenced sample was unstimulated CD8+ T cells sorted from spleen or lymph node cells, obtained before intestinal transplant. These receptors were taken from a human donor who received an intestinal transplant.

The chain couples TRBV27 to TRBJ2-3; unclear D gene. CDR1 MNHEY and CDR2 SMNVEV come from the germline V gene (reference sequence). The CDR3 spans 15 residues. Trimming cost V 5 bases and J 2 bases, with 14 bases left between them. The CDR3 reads CASSLPSAHTDTQYF. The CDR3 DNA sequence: TGTGCCAGCAGTCTCCCTAGTGCCCACACAGATACGCAGTATTTT.

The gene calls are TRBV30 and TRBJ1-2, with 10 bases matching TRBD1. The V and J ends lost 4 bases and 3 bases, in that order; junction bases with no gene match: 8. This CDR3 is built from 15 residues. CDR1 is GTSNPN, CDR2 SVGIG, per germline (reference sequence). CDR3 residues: CAWKALGTGDYGYTF. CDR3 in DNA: TGTGCCTGGAAAGCGCTGGGGACAGGGGACTATGGCTACACCTTC.

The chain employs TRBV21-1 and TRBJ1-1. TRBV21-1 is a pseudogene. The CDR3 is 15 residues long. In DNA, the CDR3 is TGTGCCAGCAGCGCCCGGAGCAAGTCGAACACTGAAGCTTTCTTT. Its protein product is CASSARSKSNTEAFF.

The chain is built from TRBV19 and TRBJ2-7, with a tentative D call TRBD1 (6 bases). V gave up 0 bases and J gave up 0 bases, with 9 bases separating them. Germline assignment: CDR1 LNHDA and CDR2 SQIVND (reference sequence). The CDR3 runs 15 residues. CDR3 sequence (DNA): TGTGCCAGTAGTATAGATACAGGGATCTCCTACGAGCAGTACTTC. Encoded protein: CASSIDTGISYEQYF. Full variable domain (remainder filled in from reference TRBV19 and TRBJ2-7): DGGITQSPKYLFRKEGQNVTLSCEQNLNHDAMYWYRQDPGQGLRLIYYSQIVNDFQKGDIAEGYSVSREKKESFPLTVTSAQKNPTAFYLCASSIDTGISYEQYFGPGTRLTVT.

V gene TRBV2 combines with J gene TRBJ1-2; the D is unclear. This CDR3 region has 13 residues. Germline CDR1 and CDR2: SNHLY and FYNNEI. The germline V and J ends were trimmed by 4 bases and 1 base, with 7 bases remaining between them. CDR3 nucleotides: TGTGCCAGCAGTGGAGGCGATAACTATGGCTACACCTTC. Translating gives CASSGGDNYGYTF.

The CDR3 DNA follows: TGTGCCAGCAGTGAATCAACAACCTATGGCTACACCTTC. Amino acid sequence: CASSESTTYGYTF. J is TRBJ1-2 and V is TRBV25-1; no firm D call. The V gene lost 1 base and the J gene lost 4 bases, with 7 bases spanning the gap. Looked up from germline, CDR1 is MGHDK and CDR2 is SYGVNS. The CDR3 totals 13 residues.

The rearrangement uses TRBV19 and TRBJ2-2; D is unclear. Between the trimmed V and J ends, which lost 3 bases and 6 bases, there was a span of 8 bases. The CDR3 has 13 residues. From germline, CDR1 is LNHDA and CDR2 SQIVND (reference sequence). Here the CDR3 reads CASSMEWAGELFF. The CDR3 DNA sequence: TGTGCCAGTAGTATGGAGTGGGCCGGGGAGCTGTTTTTT.

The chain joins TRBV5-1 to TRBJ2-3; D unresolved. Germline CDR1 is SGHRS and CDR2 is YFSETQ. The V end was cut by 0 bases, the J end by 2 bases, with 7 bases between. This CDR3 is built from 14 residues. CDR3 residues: CASSLAKLTDTQYF. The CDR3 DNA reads TGCGCCAGCAGCTTGGCCAAACTCACAGATACGCAGTATTTT.

The CDR3 protein is CASSTPGEQFF. In nucleotides, the CDR3 is TGTGCCAGCAGCACGCCCGGGGAGCAGTTCTTC. V is TRBV5-6 and J is TRBJ2-1; D is unclear. The CDR3 covers 11 residues. Trimming stripped 4 bases from V and 10 bases from J, with 9 bases between. Looked up from germline, CDR1 is SGHDT and CDR2 is YYEEEE.

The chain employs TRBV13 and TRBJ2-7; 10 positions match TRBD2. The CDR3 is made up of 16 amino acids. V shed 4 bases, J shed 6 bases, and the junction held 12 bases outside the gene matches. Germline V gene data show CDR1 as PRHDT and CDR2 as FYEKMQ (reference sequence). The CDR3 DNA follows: TGTGCCAGCAGCTCAAAAAGCGGGGGGGCCTATGGCGAGCAGTACTTC. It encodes CASSSKSGGAYGEQYF.

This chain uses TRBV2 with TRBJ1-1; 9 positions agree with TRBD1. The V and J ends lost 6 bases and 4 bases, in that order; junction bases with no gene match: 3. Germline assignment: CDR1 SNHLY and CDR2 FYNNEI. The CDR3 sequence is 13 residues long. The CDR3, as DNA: TGTGCCAGCAGCGAGGACAGGGGCACTGAAGCTTTCTTT. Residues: CASSEDRGTEAFF.

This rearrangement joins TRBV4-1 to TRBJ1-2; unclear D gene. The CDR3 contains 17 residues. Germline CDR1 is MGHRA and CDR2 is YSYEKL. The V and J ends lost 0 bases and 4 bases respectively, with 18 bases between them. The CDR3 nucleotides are TGCGCCAGCAGCCAAGATGGTGGATGGCCGGAGGGCTATGGCTACACCTTC. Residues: CASSQDGGWPEGYGYTF.

As DNA, the CDR3 is TGTGCCAGCAGCTCTAGGACGGGGGGAGGCTACGAGCAGTACTTC. Protein: CASSSRTGGGYEQYF. This chain uses TRBV13 with TRBJ2-7, with 7 nucleotides matching TRBD2. Germline V gene lookup returns CDR1 PRHDT and CDR2 FYEKMQ (reference sequence). The CDR3 is made up of 15 amino acids. V lost 4 bases and J lost 3; bases outside the gene matches: 9.

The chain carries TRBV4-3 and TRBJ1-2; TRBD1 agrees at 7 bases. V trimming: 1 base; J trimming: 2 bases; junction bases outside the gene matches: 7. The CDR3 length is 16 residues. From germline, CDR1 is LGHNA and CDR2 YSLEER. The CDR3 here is CASSQARGRGNYGYTF. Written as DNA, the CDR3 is TGCGCCAGCAGCCAAGCTCGGGGCAGGGGGAACTATGGCTACACCTTC.

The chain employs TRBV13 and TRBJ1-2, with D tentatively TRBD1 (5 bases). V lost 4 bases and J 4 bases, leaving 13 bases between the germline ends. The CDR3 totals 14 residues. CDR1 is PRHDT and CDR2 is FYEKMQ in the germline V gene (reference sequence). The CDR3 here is CASSSSGTVYGYTF. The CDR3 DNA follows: TGTGCCAGCAGCTCCTCCGGGACTGTCTATGGCTACACCTTC.

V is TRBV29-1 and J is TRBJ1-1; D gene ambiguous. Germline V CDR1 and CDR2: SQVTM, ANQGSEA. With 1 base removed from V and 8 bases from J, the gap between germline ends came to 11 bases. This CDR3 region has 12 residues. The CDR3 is CSVEGSASEAFF. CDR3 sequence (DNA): TGCAGCGTTGAAGGCAGCGCATCAGAAGCTTTCTTT.

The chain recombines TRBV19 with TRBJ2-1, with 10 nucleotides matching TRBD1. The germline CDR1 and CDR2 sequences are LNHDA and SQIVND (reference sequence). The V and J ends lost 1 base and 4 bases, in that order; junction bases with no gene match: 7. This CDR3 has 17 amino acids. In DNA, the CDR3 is TGTGCCAGTAGTATAGTTCTCCGGGACAGGGGATACAATGAGCAGTTCTTC. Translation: CASSIVLRDRGYNEQFF.